The 15 T cell receptor beta chains given below trace back to one sample, sequenced in a study of T cells in Graves' hyperthyroidism and ophthalmopathy. From RNA transcripts, TCR beta CDR3 regions were amplified. A set of HTBI primers served as the primers for a first-round RT-PCR of the TCR CDR3. A single record per CDR3 protein comes from TCRdb applying MiXCR to the multiplex PCR reads. This sample yields more than 250,000 distinct CDR3 sequences, of which 15% are seen a single time; 30% to 35% belongs to the top ten. The sample was blood. These receptors came from a woman between 50 and 59 years old with Graves' hyperthyroidism that later progressed to Graves' ophthalmopathy.

This clonotype was seen repeatedly, ten times or more. CDR3 region: CASSSYRGEQYF. For the CDR3, the DNA is TGTGCCAGCAGCTCCTACCGAGGCGAGCAGTACTTC. This rearrangement joins TRBV7-2 to TRBJ2-7; D is ambiguous. The CDR3 contains 12 residues. Germline V gives CDR1 SGHTA, CDR2 FQGNSA. V was clipped by 4 bases and J by 6 bases, with 10 bases between them.

The chain recombines TRBV20-1 with TRBJ2-7; 11 nucleotides agree with TRBD1. Looked up from germline, CDR1 is DFQATT and CDR2 is SNEGSKA (reference sequence). CDR3 length: 13 residues. V was pared by 5 bases and J by 2 bases, with 2 bases of the junction left unmatched. This CDR3 reads CSAGQGAAYEQYF. The CDR3 DNA is TGCAGTGCTGGACAGGGGGCGGCCTACGAGCAGTACTTC.

This rearrangement joins TRBV15 to TRBJ1-5; D call uncertain. This CDR3 is built from 17 residues. The germline V gene encodes CDR1 LNHNV and CDR2 YYDKDF (reference sequence). Between the trimmed V and J ends, which lost 3 bases and 4 bases, there was a span of 19 bases. The CDR3 sequence is CATSRGADWELNQPQHF. The DNA for the CDR3 is TGTGCCACCAGCAGGGGTGCGGATTGGGAGTTAAATCAGCCCCAGCATTTT.

This clonotype turned up a few times. The V gene is TRBV10-3, the J gene TRBJ1-3; 8 bases align to TRBD1. The CDR3 sequence is 16 residues long. CDR1 ENHRY and CDR2 SYGVKD come from the germline V gene. The V and J ends lost 2 bases and 7 bases, in that order; junction bases with no gene match: 10. The CDR3 DNA follows: TGTGCCATCAGTGAGGGTCCACAGGGGGTATCGAACACCATATATTTT. It specifies CAISEGPQGVSNTIYF.

This clonotype was recorded at least ten times. V gene TRBV2 combines with J gene TRBJ2-2; D perhaps matches TRBD2 (5 bases). Germline V CDR1 and CDR2: SNHLY, FYNNEI. Trimming shortened V by 6 bases and J by 2 bases, and 13 bases separated the two germline ends. The CDR3 contains 15 residues. The DNA for the CDR3 is TGTGCCAGCAGGCCGGGATTTTCTAACACCGGGGAGCTGTTTTTT. Amino acids: CASRPGFSNTGELFF.

The V gene is TRBV5-1, the J gene TRBJ1-2; D uncertain. V dropped 7 bases and J dropped 1 base, with 8 bases sitting between them. Germline loops: CDR1 SGHRS, CDR2 YFSETQ. This CDR3 region has 12 residues. The CDR3 protein is CASGPDNYGYTF. The CDR3 nucleotides are TGCGCCAGCGGTCCAGATAACTATGGCTACACCTTC.

V and J are TRBV3-1 and TRBJ2-5, with 11 bases identical to TRBD2. Germline CDR1 reads LGHDT; CDR2 reads YNNKEL (reference sequence). J was trimmed by 1 base and V by 0 bases; bases with no gene match: 4. The CDR3 is made up of 17 amino acids. The CDR3 bases are TGTGCCAGCAGCCAAGAAGGACTAGCGGGCCGCCAAGAGACCCAGTACTTC. Amino acids: CASSQEGLAGRQETQYF.

At least ten counts were recorded for this clonotype. J is TRBJ2-3 and V is TRBV7-2; 15 nucleotides match TRBD2. This CDR3 has 17 residues. In germline, CDR1 is SGHTA, CDR2 FQGNSA. V lost 5 bases to trimming and J lost 1 base; unmatched junction nucleotides: 4. CDR3 DNA: TGTGCCAGCAGCCCCCGGACTAGCGGGAGGGGCACAGATACGCAGTATTTT. It translates to CASSPRTSGRGTDTQYF.

This clonotype was recorded at least ten times. This CDR3 reads CSARTSGSSYNEQFF. CDR3 DNA: TGCAGTGCTCGGACTAGCGGGAGCTCCTACAATGAGCAGTTCTTC. The V and J genes are TRBV20-1 and TRBJ2-1; 13 positions match TRBD2. Germline loops: CDR1 DFQATT, CDR2 SNEGSKA (reference sequence). The CDR3 has 15 residues. With V trimmed by 5 bases and J by 0 bases, 1 base remained unmatched.

In its sample, this clonotype was seen a few times. J is TRBJ1-2 and V is TRBV20-1; 12 positions agree with TRBD1. The CDR3 spans 14 residues. Trimming cost V 4 bases and J 8 bases; bases outside gene matches: 8. CDR1 is DFQATT and CDR2 is SNEGSKA in the germline V gene (reference sequence). CDR3 bases: TGCAGTGCTATCACCGGGACAGGGGGCGAAGGCTACACCTTC. Protein product: CSAITGTGGEGYTF.

In this sample, this clonotype turned up many times. The chain links TRBV7-8 to TRBJ1-5; TRBD1 is a possible D gene (6 bases). V was shortened by 5 bases and J by 4 bases, with 12 bases between the two germline ends. Per the germline V gene, CDR1 is SGHVS and CDR2 is FQNEAQ. The CDR3 length is 14 residues. CDR3 in amino acids: CASSLQGLNQPQHF. In nucleotides, the CDR3 is TGTGCCAGCAGCCTACAGGGCCTTAATCAGCCCCAGCATTTT.

DNA of the CDR3: TGTGCCAGCAGCGCCTGGGACAGCAATTCACCCCTCCACTTT. Its translation: CASSAWDSNSPLHF. The chain couples TRBV3-1 to TRBJ1-6; 7 bases line up with TRBD1. The CDR3 extends over 14 amino acids. Losses at the gene ends were 5 bases for V and 7 bases for J; bases not matched to a gene: 5. The germline gives CDR1 LGHDT, CDR2 YNNKEL (reference sequence).

About this clonotype itself: A much bigger clone sits one base away, suggesting this may be a read error. This chain connects TRBV28 to TRBJ1-3, with D possibly being TRBD1 (5 bases). Germline V gene lookup returns CDR1 MDHEN and CDR2 SYDVKM. The germline V and J ends were trimmed by 6 bases and 2 bases, with 11 bases remaining between them. The length of the CDR3 is 14 residues. The CDR3 loop is CASSSAGTGNTIYF. Written as DNA, the CDR3 is TGTGCCAGCAGCTCGGCAGGGACTGGAAACACCATATATTTT.

This clonotype was picked up many times. This chain links TRBV5-1 with TRBJ1-1; no reliable D call. The germline CDR1 and CDR2 sequences are SGHRS and YFSETQ. The V gene lost 1 base and the J gene lost 6 bases, with 7 bases spanning the gap. CDR3 size: 12 residues. The CDR3 DNA reads as TGCGCCAGCAGCTTGCTGGGTGCTGAAGCTTTCTTT. Amino acid sequence: CASSLLGAEAFF.

The chain carries TRBV29-1 and TRBJ2-2; D call uncertain. The CDR3 runs to 13 residues. Trimming took off 2 bases at V and 10 bases at J, with 14 bases between the two ends. Germline loops: CDR1 SQVTM, CDR2 ANQGSEA. The CDR3 bases are TGCAGCGTTGAACCTAGTCGCGCCAAGGAGCTGTTTTTT. Protein: CSVEPSRAKELFF.